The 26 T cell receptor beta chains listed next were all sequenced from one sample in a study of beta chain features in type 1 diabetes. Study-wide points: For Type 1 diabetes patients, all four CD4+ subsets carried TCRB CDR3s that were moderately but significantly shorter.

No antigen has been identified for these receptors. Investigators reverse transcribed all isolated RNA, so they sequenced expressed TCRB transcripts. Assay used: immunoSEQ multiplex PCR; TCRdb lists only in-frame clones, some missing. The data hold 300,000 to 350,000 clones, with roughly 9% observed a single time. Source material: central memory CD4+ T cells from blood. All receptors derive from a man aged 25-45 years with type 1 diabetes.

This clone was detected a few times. For the CDR3, the DNA is TGTGCCAGCCTTCAGGCAGAGAACACTGAAGCTTTCTTT. Encoded protein: CASLQAENTEAFF. This sequence joins TRBV2 and TRBJ1-1; D is undetermined. CDR1 SNHLY and CDR2 FYNNEI come from the germline V gene. There are 13 residues in the CDR3. Deletions cut 8 bases from V and 1 base from J, with 11 bases between. Variable domain in full (rest from reference TRBV2 and TRBJ1-1): EPEVTQTPSHQVTQMGQEVILRCVPISNHLYFYWYRQILGQKVEFLVSFYNNEISEKSEIFDDQFSVERPDGSNFTLKIRSTKLEDSAMYFCASLQAENTEAFFGQGTRLTVV.

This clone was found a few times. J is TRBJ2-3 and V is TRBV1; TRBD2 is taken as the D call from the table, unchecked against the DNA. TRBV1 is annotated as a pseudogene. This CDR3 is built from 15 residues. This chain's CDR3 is CTSSREAQGTDTQYF. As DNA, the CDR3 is TGCACCAGCAGCCGTGAAGCGCAAGGCACAGATACGCAGTATTTT.

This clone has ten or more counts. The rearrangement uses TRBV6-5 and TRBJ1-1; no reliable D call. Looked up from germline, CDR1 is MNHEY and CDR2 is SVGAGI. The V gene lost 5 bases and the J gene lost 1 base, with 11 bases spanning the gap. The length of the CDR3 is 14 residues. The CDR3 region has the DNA TGTGCCAGCAGTCAACAAGCTACGAACACTGAAGCTTTCTTT. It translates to CASSQQATNTEAFF.

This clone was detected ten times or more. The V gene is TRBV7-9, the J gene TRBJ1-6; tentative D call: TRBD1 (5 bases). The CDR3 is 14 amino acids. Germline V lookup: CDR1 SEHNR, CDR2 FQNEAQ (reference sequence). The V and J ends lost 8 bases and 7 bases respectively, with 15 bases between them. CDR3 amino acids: CASSQTVGNSPLHF. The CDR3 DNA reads TGTGCCAGCTCCCAGACAGTCGGCAATTCACCCCTCCACTTT.

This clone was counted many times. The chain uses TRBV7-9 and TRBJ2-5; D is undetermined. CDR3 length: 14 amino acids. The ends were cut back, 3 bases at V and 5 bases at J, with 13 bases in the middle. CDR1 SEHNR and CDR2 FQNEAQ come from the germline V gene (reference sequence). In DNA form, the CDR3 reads TGTGCCAGCAGCTTTGCGAACCCCCGTGAGACCCAGTACTTC. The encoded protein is CASSFANPRETQYF.

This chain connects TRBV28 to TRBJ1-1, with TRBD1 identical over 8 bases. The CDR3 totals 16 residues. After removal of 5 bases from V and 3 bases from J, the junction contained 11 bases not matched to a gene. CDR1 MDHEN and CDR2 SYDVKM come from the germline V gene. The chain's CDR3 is CASSPRTGREDTEAFF. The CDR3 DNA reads TGTGCCAGCAGTCCGCGGACAGGGAGGGAGGACACTGAAGCTTTCTTT.

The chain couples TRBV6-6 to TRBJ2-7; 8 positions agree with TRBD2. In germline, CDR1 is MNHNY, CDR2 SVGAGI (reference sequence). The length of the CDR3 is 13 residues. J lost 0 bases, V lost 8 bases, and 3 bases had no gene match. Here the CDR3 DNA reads TGTGCCAGCCAGCGGGGGCACTCCTACGAGCAGTACTTC. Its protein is CASQRGHSYEQYF.

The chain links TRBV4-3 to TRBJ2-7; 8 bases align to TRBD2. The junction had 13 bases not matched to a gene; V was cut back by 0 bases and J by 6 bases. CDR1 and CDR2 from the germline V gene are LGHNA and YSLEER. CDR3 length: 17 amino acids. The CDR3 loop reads CASSQDIRGLVDREQYF. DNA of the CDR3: TGCGCCAGCAGCCAAGATATTAGGGGACTAGTGGATCGCGAGCAGTACTTC.

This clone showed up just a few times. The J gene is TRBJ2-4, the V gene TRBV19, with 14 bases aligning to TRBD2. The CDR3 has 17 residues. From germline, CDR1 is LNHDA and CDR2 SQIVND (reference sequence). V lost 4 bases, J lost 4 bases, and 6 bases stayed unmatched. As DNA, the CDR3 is TGTGCCAGTAGTAAGGGGACTAGCGGGGGAGAAAAAAACATTCAGTACTTC. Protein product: CASSKGTSGGEKNIQYF.

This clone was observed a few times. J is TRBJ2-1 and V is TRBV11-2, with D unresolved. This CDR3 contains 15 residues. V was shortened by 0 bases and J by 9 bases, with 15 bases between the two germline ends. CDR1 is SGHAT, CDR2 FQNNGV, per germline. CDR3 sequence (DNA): TGTGCCAGCAGCTTAGATGGAAGTGCTTTAGGTGAGCAGTTCTTC. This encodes CASSLDGSALGEQFF.

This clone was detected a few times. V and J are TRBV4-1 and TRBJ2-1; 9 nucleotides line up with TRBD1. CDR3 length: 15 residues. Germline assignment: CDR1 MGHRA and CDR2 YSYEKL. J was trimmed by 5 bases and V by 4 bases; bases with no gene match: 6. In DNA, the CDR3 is TGCGCCAGCAGCCTCCCGGGACAGGGCAACAATGAGCAGTTCTTC. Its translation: CASSLPGQGNNEQFF.

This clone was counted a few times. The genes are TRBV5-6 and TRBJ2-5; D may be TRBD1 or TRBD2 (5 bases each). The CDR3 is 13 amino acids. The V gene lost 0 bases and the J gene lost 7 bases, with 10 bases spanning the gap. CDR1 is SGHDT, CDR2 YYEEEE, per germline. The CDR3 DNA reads TGTGCCAGCAGCTTGGGACGGGGCTTGACCCAGTACTTC. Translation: CASSLGRGLTQYF.

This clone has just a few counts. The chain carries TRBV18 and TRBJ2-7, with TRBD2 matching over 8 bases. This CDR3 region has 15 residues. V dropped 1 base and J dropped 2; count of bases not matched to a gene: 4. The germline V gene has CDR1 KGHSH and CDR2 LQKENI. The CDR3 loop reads CASSPREAGAYEQYF. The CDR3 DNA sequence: TGTGCCAGCTCACCACGGGAAGCGGGGGCCTACGAGCAGTACTTC. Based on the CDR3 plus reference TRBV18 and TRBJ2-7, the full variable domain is NAGVMQNPRHLVRRRGQEARLRCSPMKGHSHVYWYRQLPEEGLKFMVYLQKENIIDESGMPKERFSAEFPKEGPSILRIQQVVRGDSAAYFCASSPREAGAYEQYFGPGTRLTVT.

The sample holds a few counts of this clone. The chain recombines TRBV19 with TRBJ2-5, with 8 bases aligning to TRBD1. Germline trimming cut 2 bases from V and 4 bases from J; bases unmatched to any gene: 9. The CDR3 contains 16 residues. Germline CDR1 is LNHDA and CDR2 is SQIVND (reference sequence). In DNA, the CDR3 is TGTGCCAGTAGTATACGAGCAGGGGGCCGGGGAGAGACCCAGTACTTC. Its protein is CASSIRAGGRGETQYF. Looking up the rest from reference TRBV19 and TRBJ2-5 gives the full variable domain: DGGITQSPKYLFRKEGQNVTLSCEQNLNHDAMYWYRQDPGQGLRLIYYSQIVNDFQKGDIAEGYSVSREKKESFPLTVTSAQKNPTAFYLCASSIRAGGRGETQYFGPGTRLLVL.

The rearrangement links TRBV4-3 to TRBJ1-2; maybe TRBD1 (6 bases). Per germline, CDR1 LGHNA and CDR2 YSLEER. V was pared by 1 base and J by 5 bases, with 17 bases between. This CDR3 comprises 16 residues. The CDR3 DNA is TGCGCCAGCAGCCAAGGCACCGACAGGCCTGGATATGGCTACACCTTC. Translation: CASSQGTDRPGYGYTF.

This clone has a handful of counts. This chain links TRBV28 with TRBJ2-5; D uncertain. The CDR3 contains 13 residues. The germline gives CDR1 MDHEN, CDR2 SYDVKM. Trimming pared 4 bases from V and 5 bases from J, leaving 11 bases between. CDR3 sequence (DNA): TGTGCCAGCAGTTCGGGCCCTGGTGAGACCCAGTACTTC. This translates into CASSSGPGETQYF.

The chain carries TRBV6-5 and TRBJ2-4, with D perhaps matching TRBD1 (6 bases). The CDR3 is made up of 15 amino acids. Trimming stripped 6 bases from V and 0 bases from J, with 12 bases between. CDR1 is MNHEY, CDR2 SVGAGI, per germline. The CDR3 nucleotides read TGTGCCAGCAGGATGACAGGATTAGCCAAAAACATTCAGTACTTC. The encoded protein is CASRMTGLAKNIQYF.

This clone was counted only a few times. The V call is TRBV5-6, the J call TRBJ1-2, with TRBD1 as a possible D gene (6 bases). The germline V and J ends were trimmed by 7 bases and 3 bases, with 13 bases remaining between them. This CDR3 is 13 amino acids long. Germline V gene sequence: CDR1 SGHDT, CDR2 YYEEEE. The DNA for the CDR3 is TGTGCCAGCGGGACAAACTACGACTATGGCTACACCTTC. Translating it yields CASGTNYDYGYTF.

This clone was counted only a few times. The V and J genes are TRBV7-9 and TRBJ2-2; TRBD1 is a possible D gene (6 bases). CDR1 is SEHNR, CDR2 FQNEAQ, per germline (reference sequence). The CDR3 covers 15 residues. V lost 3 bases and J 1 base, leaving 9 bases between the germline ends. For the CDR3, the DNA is TGTGCCAGCAGCTTCGGACAGATGAACACCGGGGAGCTGTTTTTT. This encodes CASSFGQMNTGELFF.

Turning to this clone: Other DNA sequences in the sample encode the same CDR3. CDR3 coding DNA: TGTGCCAGCTCACCACCGGGGACTAGCGGGGTGAGTTACAATGAGCAGTTCTTC. Amino acid sequence: CASSPPGTSGVSYNEQFF. V usage is TRBV18 and J usage is TRBJ2-1, with 13 bases identical to TRBD2. V gave up 0 bases and J gave up 4 bases; unmatched junction bases: 6. CDR1 is KGHSH, CDR2 LQKENI, per germline. The CDR3 contains 18 residues.

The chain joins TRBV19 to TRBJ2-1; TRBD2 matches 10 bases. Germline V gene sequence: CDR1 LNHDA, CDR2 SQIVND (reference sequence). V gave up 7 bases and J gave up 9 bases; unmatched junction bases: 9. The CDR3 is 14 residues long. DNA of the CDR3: TGTGCCAGTAACCAGCGGGGGGGCCTAGGTGAGCAGTTCTTC. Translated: CASNQRGGLGEQFF. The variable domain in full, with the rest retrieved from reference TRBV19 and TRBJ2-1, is DGGITQSPKYLFRKEGQNVTLSCEQNLNHDAMYWYRQDPGQGLRLIYYSQIVNDFQKGDIAEGYSVSREKKESFPLTVTSAQKNPTAFYLCASNQRGGLGEQFFGPGTRLTVL.

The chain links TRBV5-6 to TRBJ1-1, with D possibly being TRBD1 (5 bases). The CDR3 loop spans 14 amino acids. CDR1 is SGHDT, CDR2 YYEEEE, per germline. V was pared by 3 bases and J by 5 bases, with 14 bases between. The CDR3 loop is CASSSLGRETEAFF. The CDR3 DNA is TGTGCCAGCAGCTCTTTGGGGCGCGAGACTGAAGCTTTCTTT.

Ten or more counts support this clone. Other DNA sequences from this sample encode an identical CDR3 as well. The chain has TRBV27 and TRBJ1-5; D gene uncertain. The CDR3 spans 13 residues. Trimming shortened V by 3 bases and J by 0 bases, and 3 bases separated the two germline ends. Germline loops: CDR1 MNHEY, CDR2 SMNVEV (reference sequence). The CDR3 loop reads CASSFASNQPQHF. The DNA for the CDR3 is TGTGCCAGCAGTTTTGCTAGCAATCAGCCCCAGCATTTT.

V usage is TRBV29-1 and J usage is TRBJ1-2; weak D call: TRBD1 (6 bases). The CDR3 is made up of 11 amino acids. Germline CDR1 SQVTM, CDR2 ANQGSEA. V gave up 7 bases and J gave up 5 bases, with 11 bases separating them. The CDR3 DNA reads TGCAGCGACGGGGGCCTGTATGGCTACACCTTC. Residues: CSDGGLYGYTF. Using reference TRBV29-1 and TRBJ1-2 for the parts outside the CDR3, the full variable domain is SAVISQKPSRDICQRGTSLTIQCQVDSQVTMMFWYRQQPGQSLTLIATANQGSEATYESGFVIDKFPISRPNLTFSTLTVSNMSPEDSSIYLCSDGGLYGYTFGSGTRLTVV.

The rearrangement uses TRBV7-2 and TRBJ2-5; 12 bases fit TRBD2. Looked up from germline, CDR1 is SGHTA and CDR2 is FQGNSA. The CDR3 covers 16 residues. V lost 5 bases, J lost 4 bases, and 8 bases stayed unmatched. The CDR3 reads CASSPRTSGVLETQYF. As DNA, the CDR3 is TGTGCCAGCAGCCCAAGGACTAGCGGGGTCCTAGAGACCCAGTACTTC.

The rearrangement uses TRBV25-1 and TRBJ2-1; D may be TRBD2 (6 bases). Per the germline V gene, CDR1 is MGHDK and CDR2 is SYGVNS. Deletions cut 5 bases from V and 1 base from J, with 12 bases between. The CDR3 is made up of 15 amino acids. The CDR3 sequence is CASSPGTGSYNEQFF. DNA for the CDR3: TGTGCCAGCAGTCCGGGGACTGGTTCCTACAATGAGCAGTTCTTC.